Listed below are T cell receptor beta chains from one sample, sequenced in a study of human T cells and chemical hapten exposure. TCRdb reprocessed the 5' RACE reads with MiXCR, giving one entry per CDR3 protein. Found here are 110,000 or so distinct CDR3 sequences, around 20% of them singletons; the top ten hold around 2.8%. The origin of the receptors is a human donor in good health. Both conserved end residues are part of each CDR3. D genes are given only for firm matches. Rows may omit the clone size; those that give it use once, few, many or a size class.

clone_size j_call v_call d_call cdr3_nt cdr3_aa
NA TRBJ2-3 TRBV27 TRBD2 TGTGCCAGCGGGAGGGCAGATACGCAGTATTTT CASGRADTQYF
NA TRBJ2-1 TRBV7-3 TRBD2 TGTGCCAGCAGCCCTAATCCTAGCGGGAGTATCAATGAGCAGTTCTTC CASSPNPSGSINEQFF
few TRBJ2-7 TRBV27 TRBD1 TGTGCCAGCAGTTCAGGACAGGGATGGTCCTACGAGCAGTACTTC CASSSGQGWSYEQYF
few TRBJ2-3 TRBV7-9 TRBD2 TGTGCCAGCAGAAAGCGGGAGTTGAGCACAGATACGCAGTATTTT CASRKRELSTDTQYF
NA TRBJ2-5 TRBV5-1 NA TGCGCCAGCAGCTTGGAGGGTCAGGGGTTAGGGACCGGGACCCAGTACTTC CASSLEGQGLGTGTQYF
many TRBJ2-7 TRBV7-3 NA TGTGCCAGCAGCTTCAGCTCCTACGAGCAGTACTTC CASSFSSYEQYF
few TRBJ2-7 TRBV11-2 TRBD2 TGTGCCAGCAGCTTAGGAGCGGGAGGGCCGAGGGAGCAGTACTTC CASSLGAGGPREQYF
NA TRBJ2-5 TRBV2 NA TGTGCCAGCAGTGAAGCGATCGGCAGGGGTTGGGCCCAGTACTTC CASSEAIGRGWAQYF
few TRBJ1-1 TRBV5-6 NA TGTGCCAGCAGCTTGGGCACGGTGGAGACTGAAGCTTTCTTT CASSLGTVETEAFF
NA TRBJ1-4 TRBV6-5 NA TGTGCCAGCAGTTACTCAAATGTAAGGGGGGGCGAAAAACTGTTTTTT CASSYSNVRGGEKLFF
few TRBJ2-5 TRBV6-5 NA TGTGCCAGCAGCTACGGCCTAAACCAAGAGACCCAGTACTTC CASSYGLNQETQYF
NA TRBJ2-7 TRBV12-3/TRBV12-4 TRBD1 TGTGCCAGCACAACAGGGGGGATCGAGCAGTACTTC CASTTGGIEQYF
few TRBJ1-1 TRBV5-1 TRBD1 TGCGCCAGCAGCTTGAGTAGTTCAGGGGGCACTTTTGAAGCTTTCTTT CASSLSSSGGTFEAFF
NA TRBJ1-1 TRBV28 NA TGTGCCAGCAGGTATAGAACAGGGAACTTCGACACTGAAGCTTTCTTT CASRYRTGNFDTEAFF
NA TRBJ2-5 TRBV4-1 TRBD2 TGCGCCAGCAGCCTCACCTCGGCGGGAGCTGGGGAGACCCAGTACTTC CASSLTSAGAGETQYF
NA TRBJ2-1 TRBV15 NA TGTGCCACCAGCGTCCGGGACACCCAGGACAATGAGCAGTTCTTC CATSVRDTQDNEQFF
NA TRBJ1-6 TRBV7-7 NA TGTGCTAGCAGCCGGACGGACAATTCACCCCTCCACTTT CASSRTDNSPLHF
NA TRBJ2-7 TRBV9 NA TGTGCCAGCAGCGCCGGAACCCCAAGCTACGAGCAGTACTTC CASSAGTPSYEQYF
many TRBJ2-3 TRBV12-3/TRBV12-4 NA TGTGCCAGCAGTTTTTGGGGGGGCACCACAGATACGCAGTATTTT CASSFWGGTTDTQYF
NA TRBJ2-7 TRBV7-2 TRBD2 TGTGCCAGCAGCGCAAAGGGACTAGCGGGAGGCTACGAGCAGTACTTC CASSAKGLAGGYEQYF
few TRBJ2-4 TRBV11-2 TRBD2 TGTGCCAGCAGCTTAGGACTAGCGATAGCCAAAAACATTCAGTACTTC CASSLGLAIAKNIQYF
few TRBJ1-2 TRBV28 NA TGTGCCAGCAGTTCCGCAGCTTATGGCTACACCTTC CASSSAAYGYTF
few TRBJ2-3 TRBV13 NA TGTGCCAGCAGCTTAGACAGGGCTACGAATACGCAGTATTTT CASSLDRATNTQYF
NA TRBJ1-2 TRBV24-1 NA TGTGCCACCAGTGATTTTTTCAGAGACTATGGCTACACCTTC CATSDFFRDYGYTF
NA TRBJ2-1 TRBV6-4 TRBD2 TGTGCCAGCAGTCTGACTAGCGCAACTCTGAATGAGCAGTTCTTC CASSLTSATLNEQFF
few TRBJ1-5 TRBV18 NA TGTGCCAGCTCACCCCGCGGGGCAGGGCACCAGCCCCAGCATTTT CASSPRGAGHQPQHF
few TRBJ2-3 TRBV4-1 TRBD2 TGCGCCAGCAGCCATACTAGCGGGAGGGCCCGCACAGATACGCAGTATTTT CASSHTSGRARTDTQYF
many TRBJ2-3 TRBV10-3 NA TGTGCCATCAGTGGGAATCCTGAGCGGGCTCTCGTCCCAGATACGCAGTATTTT CAISGNPERALVPDTQYF
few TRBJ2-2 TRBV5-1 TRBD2 TGCGCCAGCAGCTTGGGGACTAGCGAGCTCTCAAACACCGGGGAGCTGTTTTTT CASSLGTSELSNTGELFF
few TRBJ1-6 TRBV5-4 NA TGTGCCAGCAGCTTGCCATCCGGGCCGTCTAATTCACCCCTCCACTTT CASSLPSGPSNSPLHF
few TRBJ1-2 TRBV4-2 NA TGTGCCAGCAGCCAAGTATCGGGCGACTATGGCTACACCTTC CASSQVSGDYGYTF
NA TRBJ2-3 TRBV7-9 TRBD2 TGTGCCAGCAGCTCGCGGACTAGAACCGATACGCAGTATTTT CASSSRTRTDTQYF
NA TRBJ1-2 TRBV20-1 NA TGCAGTGCTAGTATAGGTTCCTCTTATGGCTACACCTTC CSASIGSSYGYTF
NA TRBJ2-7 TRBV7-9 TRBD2 TGTGCCAGCACTACCGGGACTAGCGGGAGGAACGAGCAGTACTTC CASTTGTSGRNEQYF
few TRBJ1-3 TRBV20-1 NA TGCAGTGTTCCCAGGGCTTCTGGAAACACCATATATTTT CSVPRASGNTIYF
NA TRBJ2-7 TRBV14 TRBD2 TGTGCCAGCAGCCCCCGACTAGCGGGAGGGCCCCGCGAGCAGTACTTC CASSPRLAGGPREQYF
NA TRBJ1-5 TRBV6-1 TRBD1 TGTGCCAGCAGTGGGCGGACAGGGGCTAGCAATCAGCCCCAGCATTTT CASSGRTGASNQPQHF
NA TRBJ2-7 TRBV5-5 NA TGTGCCAGCTCCTTCGGGGTGGGCGAGCAGTACTTC CASSFGVGEQYF
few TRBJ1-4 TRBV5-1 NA TGCGCCAGCAGCTCTGAGGCCTTTGGAGAAAAACTGTTTTTT CASSSEAFGEKLFF
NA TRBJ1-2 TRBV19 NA TGTGCCAGCAAGGACGGACACCTTATTAACTATGGCTACACCTTC CASKDGHLINYGYTF
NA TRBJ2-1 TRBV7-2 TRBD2 TGTGCCAGCAGAGAGCGGGAGTCATCCTACAATGAGCAGTTCTTC CASRERESSYNEQFF
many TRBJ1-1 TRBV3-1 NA TGTGCCAGCAGCCAAGGAAGAGGGAGGACTGAAGCTTTCTTT CASSQGRGRTEAFF
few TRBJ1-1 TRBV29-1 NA TGCAGCGTTAGAGGGGGAAACACTGAAGCTTTCTTT CSVRGGNTEAFF
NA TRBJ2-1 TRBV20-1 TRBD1 TGCAGTGCAAGGGCAGGGGGTTGGAATGAGCAGTTCTTC CSARAGGWNEQFF
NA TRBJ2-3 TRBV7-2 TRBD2 TGTGCCAGCAGCTCCCAAGCGGGGCCAGATACGCAGTATTTT CASSSQAGPDTQYF
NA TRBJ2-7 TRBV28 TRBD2 TGTGCCAGCTGGAGGCTAGCGGGAAGGGAGCAGTACTTC CASWRLAGREQYF
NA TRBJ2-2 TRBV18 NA TGTGCCAGCTCACCACCTGGGGATCCCGGGGAGCTGTTTTTT CASSPPGDPGELFF
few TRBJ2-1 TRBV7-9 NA TGTGCCAGCAGCTTCGAACAGGGTCCTGAGCAGTTCTTC CASSFEQGPEQFF
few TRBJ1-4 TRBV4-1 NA TGCGCCAGCAGCCAAGATCCTCTGGGGCGAGGTGAAAAACTGTTTTTT CASSQDPLGRGEKLFF
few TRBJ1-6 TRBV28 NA TGTGCCAGCAACCCACGGAACTCCTATAATTCACCCCTCCACTTT CASNPRNSYNSPLHF
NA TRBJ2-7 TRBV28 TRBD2 TGTGCCAGCAGTTTAACGTGGCAGGGGGCTAGCGGGAGGCAGTACTTC CASSLTWQGASGRQYF
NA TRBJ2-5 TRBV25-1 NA TGTGCCAGCAGTGGACCCGAGCAGGCTCTTGAGACCCAGTACTTC CASSGPEQALETQYF
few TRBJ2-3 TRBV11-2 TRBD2 TGTGCCAGCAGCTTGGGGGGGTTTAGCACAGATACGCAGTATTTT CASSLGGFSTDTQYF
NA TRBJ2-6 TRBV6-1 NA TGTGCCTGTATCCGGCCGGAGAGGGCCAACGTCCTGACTTTC CACIRPERANVLTF
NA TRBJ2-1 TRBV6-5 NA TGTGCCAGCAGTTATTCCGGACCAGTAAACAATGAGCAGTTCTTC CASSYSGPVNNEQFF
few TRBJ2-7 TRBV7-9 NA TGTGCCAGCAGCGGAACCGGAGGGCAGTACTTC CASSGTGGQYF
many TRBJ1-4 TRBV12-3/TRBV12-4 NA TGTGCCAGCAGTTTGGGACTAGGAGCTAATGAAAAACTGTTTTTT CASSLGLGANEKLFF
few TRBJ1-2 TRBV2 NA TGTGCCAGCTGCCAGGGTGGCTACACCTTC CASCQGGYTF
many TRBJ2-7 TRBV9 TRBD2 TGTGCCAGCAGCGTCACCGACGGTCACGGGGGGGACGAGCAGTACTTC CASSVTDGHGGDEQYF
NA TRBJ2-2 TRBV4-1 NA TGCGCCAGCAGCCTTCCCGGGGCGAGGAGGGGGACCGGGGAGCTGTTTTTT CASSLPGARRGTGELFF